This T cell receptor (beta chain) stems from a study of CD8 T cells in Susac syndrome. Whole-study results and caveats: The study recognized that its TCR sequencing and HLA analysis covered a relatively small number of individuals.

The authors reverse transcribed about 0.5 to 1 ug RNA with random hexamers. With immunoSEQ multiplex PCR, TCR beta CDR3 was amplified across 54 Vbeta and 13 Jbeta. TCRdb recomputed calls from the immunoSEQ multiplex PCR reads with MiXCR, one row per CDR3 protein. The data contain some 260,000 distinct CDR3 sequences, about 94% of them singletons. In germline, CDR1 is SGHTA, CDR2 FQGTGA. The CDR3 has 13 residues. Trimming stripped 5 bases from V and 4 bases from J, with 9 bases between. CD8+ and CD4+ T cells from blood underwent TCR beta sequencing, which was carried out in a high-throughput format. As to this clonotype: Its antigen is still unknown.

This sequence joins TRBV7-3 and TRBJ2-1; D might be TRBD2 (5 bases). The receptor comes from a human donor with multiple sclerosis. The sample comprised CD4+ T cells from PBMCs. The CDR3 region is CASSKRAYNEQFF. Written as DNA, the CDR3 is TGTGCCAGCAGCAAGAGGGCTTACAATGAGCAGTTCTTC.